This TCR beta chain was obtained from a study of cytomegalovirus exposure and HLA in healthy donors. Germline loops: CDR1 MNHEY, CDR2 SVGAGI. The V and J ends lost 6 bases and 4 bases respectively, with 16 bases between them. The CDR3 spans 15 residues. Study-level results: Previous analysis showed most TCR beta V segments were productive about 87% or about 30% of the time. In vitro assays verified that three CMV-associated chains recognized CMV antigens specifically.

The PCR used 60 Vbeta and 13 Jbeta primers. Repertoires were generated with immunoSEQ multiplex PCR, while TCRdb's copy carries only in-frame clones and drops some. Seen in this sample are roughly 140,000 clones; the ten most common clones hold 2.7%. Remarks on this clone: Its antigen remains unknown.

Sequencing was performed on PBMCs. The chain is built from TRBV6-5 and TRBJ1-5; possibly TRBD1 for D (5 bases). The sequence derives from a man aged 35-49 years in good health and CMV-seronegative. CDR3 sequence reads: CASRDGGGWNQPQHF. The CDR3 coding sequence is TGTGCCAGCAGAGATGGGGGGGGTTGGAATCAGCCCCAGCATTTT.